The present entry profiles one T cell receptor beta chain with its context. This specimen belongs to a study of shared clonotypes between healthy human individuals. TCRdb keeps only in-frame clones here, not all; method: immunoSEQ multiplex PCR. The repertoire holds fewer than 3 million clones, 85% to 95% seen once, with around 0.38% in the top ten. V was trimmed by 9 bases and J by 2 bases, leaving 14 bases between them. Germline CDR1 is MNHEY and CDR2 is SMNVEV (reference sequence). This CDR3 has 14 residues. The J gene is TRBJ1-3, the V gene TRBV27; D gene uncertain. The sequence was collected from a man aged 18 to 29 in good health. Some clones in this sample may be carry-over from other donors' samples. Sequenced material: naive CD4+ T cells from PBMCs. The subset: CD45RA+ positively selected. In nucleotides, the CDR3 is TGTGCCAGGATCCGCCAAAGCCCTGGAAACACCATATATTTT. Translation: CARIRQSPGNTIYF.